The present entry profiles one T cell receptor beta chain with its context. This clone's antigen is unknown. Nothing much larger sits one base from this clone, and base qualities are not available. The source of the sample is a study of cytomegalovirus exposure and HLA in healthy donors (dated by TCRdb to 2015 to 2018). Notes on the research overall: In an earlier analysis of some 550 of the donors, under 300 Gb of sequence data and 117 million unique TCR beta sequences from roughly 200 million T cells were reported. Around 320 gigabases of sequencing data and some 85 million unique TCR sequences were included in an early release covering about 620 HLA-typed donors. The genetic ancestry cluster associated with self-reported Caucasian donors included around 76% of the roughly 360 genotyped donors. The study aimed to test whether cataloging public T cell receptors could reveal signatures of past pathogen exposure. The study profiled the T cell repertoires of 666 subjects by immunosequencing and related them to cytomegalovirus serostatus. A separate validation cohort of 100 to 150 different subjects was used in addition to the approximately 700-subject first cohort. To predict cytomegalovirus infection status, the study brought together high-throughput TCR immunosequencing, statistical association of individual TCRs with disease status, and machine learning. In a later analysis, previously published TCR beta repertoires from 670 or so donors were re-analyzed and high-resolution HLA genotyping was added so that TCR occurrence patterns could be studied. Rather than drawing on any new phenotypic data, the later analysis identified candidate immune exposures from TCR beta sequences and the way those sequences occurred across donors. An earlier analysis of 587 of the donors used high-throughput TCR beta sequencing to judge whether each TCR beta V gene segment behaved as functional or pseudogenic. Donor age, sex, ethnicity and CMV serostatus were collected together with the repertoire data. A later genetic analysis took genome-wide SNP genotypes for about 55% of the 666 donors and used that subset as a discovery cohort. All discovery cohort repertoires had been generated on a single sequencing platform. HLA typing covered class I and class II loci at four-digit resolution. The number of typed donors differed by locus: about 620-640 for A, B, C, DRB1 and DQB1; 522 for DQA1; 606 for DPA1; and some 430 for DPB1. Roughly five DR-DQ haplotypes were treated as single units for association and clustering because of strong linkage in the cohort. Across 398 genotyped donors of the cohort, an average of about 240,000 unique TCR beta nucleotide sequences per donor were sequenced, and 15% to 20% of those sequences were non-productive. General study outcomes and caveats: In a later analysis, 16,951 TCR beta sequences were associated with specific HLA alleles at a false discovery rate of 0.05. Most CMV-associated TCR beta chains appeared to be HLA-restricted in a later analysis, and the HLA associations seemed to be driven largely by CMV exposure. In the study, around 160 TCR beta chains were listed as associated with cytomegalovirus. In an earlier analysis of about 600 of the donors, most TCR beta V segments appeared in productive rearrangements about 87% or about 30% of the time, broadly matching IMGT annotations. Because counts were too low, about 18 rarely observed V segments, including chromosome 9 orphons, were excluded from the earlier analysis of around 590 of the donors. In a later genetic analysis, a missense DCLRE1C variant was associated with V-gene and J-gene trimming of TCR beta chains, and the association was replicated in an independent cohort. Correlated functional status among segregating V segments might be attributable to linkage disequilibrium, but an unknown experimental factor could not be ruled out. In both the original and validation cohorts, the classifier was reported to diagnose cytomegalovirus status with high specificity and sensitivity. A cluster of highly shared sequence variants was judged likely to be a technical artifact of the sequencing pipeline. A further reported finding was that TCR beta sequences accurately predicted the HLA-A and HLA-B alleles for most subjects in the first cohort. Because HLA typing was missing for some donors at each locus, association tests included only the typed subset. The authors suggested that the approach could potentially be extended to other disease states and immunological phenotypes. The only immune exposure information available for the cohort was CMV serostatus. According to a later genetic analysis, donors in an Asian-associated ancestry cluster had fewer N-insertions in productive TCRs than the roughly 670-donor mean. A later analysis reported that several top co-occurrence clusters appeared linked to parvovirus B19, influenza, CMV and Epstein-Barr virus. Because the 87-base-pair reads could not distinguish some IMGT-functional V segments, including TRBV6-2 and TRBV6-3, those segments were excluded. The cohort was sequenced for TCR beta chains only, and without alpha or paired-chain data the features that could be detected were limited. A later analysis found that HLA-associated TCR beta chains were more clonally expanded and had lower generation probabilities than equally common non-associated chains. A few of the identified cytomegalovirus-associated TCR beta chains were confirmed in vitro to be specific for cytomegalovirus antigens. While some public TCRs were present in many individuals, most TCR sequences turned up only very rarely across donors. Presence/absence analyses assumed roughly uniform sequencing depth across donors, an assumption that may not hold. When HLA alleles, especially DR and DQ, strongly co-occurred, attributing TCR associations to individual alleles was difficult. In a later analysis, TCR association rates were found to vary across HLA loci, with the most associated TCRs seen for DRB1 alleles and the fewest for HLA-C alleles.

The cohort comprised fewer than 750 healthy bone marrow donors. Cohort members were all nominally healthy when sampled, although unrecorded immune exposures were likely present. The donor tested CMV seronegative, placing the donor among the roughly 400 seronegative members of the cohort. A peripheral blood sample was provided by each donor, and peripheral blood mononuclear cells were used for TCR beta sequencing. The Qiagen DNeasy Blood Extraction Kit was used to extract genomic DNA from the blood cell samples. The V and J ends are trimmed by 4 bases and 4 bases, leaving 20 bases between them. The CDR3 runs 17 amino acids, cysteine and phenylalanine included. Solely the CDR3 DNA is kept, with 51 bases framed from the first base. The germline V gene supplies CDR1 SGHAT and CDR2 FQNNGV. The library was generated by the immunoSEQ multiplex PCR assay. For the multiplex PCR, a mixture combining 60 forward primers for TCR Vbeta segments and 13 reverse primers for TCR Jbeta segments was used. The CDR3 region of rearranged TCR beta genes was amplified from genomic DNA with a multiplex PCR assay. On the Illumina HiSeq System, the amplified TCR beta libraries were sequenced as 87-base-pair reads. Per the original workflow: Across the 600 to 700 repertoires, a later analysis counted 80 million or so unique TCR beta chains, roughly 11 million of which were shared by at least two donors. A nearest-neighbor algorithm error-corrected the raw reads and collapsed the reads into unique sequences, merging closely related sequences to remove PCR and sequencing errors. CDR3 sequences were aligned to IMGT reference sequences to assign V, D and J gene segments. For a sequence to be retained, a match of at least six nucleotides to both a V gene segment and a J gene segment was required. A rearrangement counted as productive if the CDR3 had no stop codons and remained in frame with V and J, and every other rearrangement counted as non-productive. CDR3 was defined by IMGT convention, running from the second conserved V-encoded cysteine to the conserved J-encoded phenylalanine. The earlier analysis of about 620 of the donors excluded sequences that lacked an unambiguous match to a single V gene segment. In an earlier analysis of around 600 of the donors, V segments were called functional above 56.7% productive rearrangements and were called segregating when the between-donor standard deviation exceeded 5%. A statistical classification framework was built to diagnose cytomegalovirus status from the catalog of TCR beta chain sequences. In a later analysis, V and J genes were assigned by comparing TCR nucleotide sequences against IMGT/GENE-DB human TR gene sequences. In a later analysis, CDR3 sequences and most-parsimonious VDJ recombination scenarios were assigned using the TCRdist pipeline. In a later analysis, each TCR beta chain was defined by its CDR3 amino acid sequence together with its V-gene family, and reads lacking a unique V-gene family were excluded. As a way to deal with suspected cross-contamination and a sequencing artifact, a later analysis dropped more than 500 nucleotide sequences that were highly shared and had low generation probability. A later analysis calculated a clonal expansion index for each public chain from normalized within-repertoire ranks of inferred template counts. A later analysis computed generation probabilities with a VDJ recombination model fitted to out-of-frame rearrangements, and checked the results against IGoR. In a later analysis, hypergeometric tests were used to score TCR-TCR, TCR-HLA and TCR-CMV co-occurrence, with a repertoire-size bias correction applied to TCR pairs. In a later analysis, false discovery rates were estimated by permuting HLA or CMV assignments 20 times. In a later analysis, co-occurring TCRs were grouped using DBSCAN, with TCRdist sequence similarity added in when clustering inside HLA-allele-positive subsets. Repertoires with fewer than 30,000 or more than 120,000 public chains, plus five repertoires with anomalous nucleotide sharing, were excluded from co-occurrence clustering. The table was pulled from immuneACCESS by TCRdb, which kept in-frame rearrangements only. Such tables lose some clones; where checked, under half of the loss comes from unresolved V genes, and the rest has no known cause. From that table come the V and J calls and clone size; the DNA was used to work out D and trimming. This sample has over 85,000 clones in its table, and approximately 7.7% of those were observed once. Clones ranked in the top ten supply about 2.3% of the sample.

This sequence was found in a man aged 50 to 59 in good health and CMV-seronegative. Material: PBMCs. The V gene is TRBV11-2 and the J gene is TRBJ2-1; no D segment can be confidently identified. The CDR3: CASSSAIRLWSYNEQFF. At the DNA level, the sequence is TGTGCCAGCAGCTCCGCGATCCGACTTTGGTCGTACAATGAGCAGTTCTTC. Full variable domain (CDR3 extended with the reference TRBV11-2 and TRBJ2-1 proteins): EAGVAQSPRYKIIEKRQSVAFWCNPISGHATLYWYQQILGQGPKLLIQFQNNGVVDDSQLPKDRFSAERLKGVDSTLKIQPAKLEDSAVYLCASSSAIRLWSYNEQFFGPGTRLTVL.